Sequencing of this TCR beta chain was carried out in a study of shared T cell receptors in the human thymus. Libraries were prepared by immunoSEQ multiplex PCR; TCRdb keeps only in-frame clonotypes and omits some of them. Among roughly 710,000 clones listed, approximately 83% were seen once. CDR3 length equals 12 residues. Germline lookup yields CDR1 ENHRY and CDR2 SYGVKD. Trimming removed 6 bases from V and 5 bases from J, with 11 bases in between. This same sample was also part of a study on human thymus T cells. That report notes: Corrective cardiac surgery supplied the resected thymus tissue. Overlap was high between thymic repertoires from unrelated individuals, as reported in related research.

The sequencing sample was made of thymocytes. This sequence was found in a girl less than two years old with a congenital heart defect. The chain combines TRBV10-3 with TRBJ2-7, with D possibly being TRBD1 (5 bases). The DNA for the CDR3 is TGTGCCATCAGCCCAGGGATCCACGAGCAGTACTTC. It codes for CAISPGIHEQYF.